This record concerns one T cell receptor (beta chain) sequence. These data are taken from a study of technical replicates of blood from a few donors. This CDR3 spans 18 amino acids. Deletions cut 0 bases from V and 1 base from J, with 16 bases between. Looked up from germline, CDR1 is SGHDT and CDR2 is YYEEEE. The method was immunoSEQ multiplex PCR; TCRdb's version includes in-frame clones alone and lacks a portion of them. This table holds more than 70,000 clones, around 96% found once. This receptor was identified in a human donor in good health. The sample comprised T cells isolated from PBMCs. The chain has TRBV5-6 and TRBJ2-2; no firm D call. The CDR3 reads CASSLVGAATMNTGELFF. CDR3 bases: TGTGCCAGCAGCTTGGTGGGCGCCGCAACGATGAACACCGGGGAGCTGTTTTTT. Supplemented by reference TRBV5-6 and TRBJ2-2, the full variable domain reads DAGVTQSPTHLIKTRGQQVTLRCSPKSGHDTVSWYQQALGQGPQFIFQYYEEEERQRGNFPDRFSGHQFPNYSSELNVNALLLGDSALYLCASSLVGAATMNTGELFFGEGSRLTVL.